These 8 T cell receptor beta chains were all obtained from the same sample, sequenced in a study of identical twins. From the 5' RACE reads, TCRdb called clonotypes with MiXCR, one entry per CDR3 protein. The sample yields about 220,000 distinct CDR3 sequences, about 7.5% seen once. The same data also contributed to another study, on yellow fever vaccine responses in identical twins.

Input material: memory (CD45RO+) T cells sorted from blood. The origin of the receptors is a woman aged 18-29 years in good health.

This clonotype was detected many times. The DNA of the CDR3 is TGTGCCAGCAGTTCAAAAACAGGGAACTATGGCTACACCTTC. Translation gives CASSSKTGNYGYTF. The rearrangement links TRBV12-3 or TRBV12-4 to TRBJ1-2; tentatively, D is TRBD1 (6 bases). Trimming removed 4 bases from V and 2 bases from J, with 11 bases in between. This CDR3 is 14 amino acids long.

This clonotype occurred many times. This chain links TRBV20-1 with TRBJ2-7, with TRBD2 matching over 14 bases. Germline V CDR1 and CDR2: DFQATT, SNEGSKA (reference sequence). With V trimmed by 4 bases and J by 7 bases, 9 bases remained unmatched. The CDR3 runs to 15 residues. The CDR3 DNA sequence: TGCAGTGCTAACACCGGGACTAGCGGGAGCGGGGAGCAGTACTTC. Amino acid sequence: CSANTGTSGSGEQYF.

There are a few counts of this clonotype. The chain is built from TRBV3-1 and TRBJ1-6, with D unclear. V shed 6 bases and J shed 7 bases, with 7 bases lying between them. CDR3 length: 12 amino acids. Germline CDR1 is LGHDT and CDR2 is YNNKEL (reference sequence). The CDR3, as DNA: TGTGCCAGCAGAATAGCCAATTCACCCCTCCACTTT. Its translation: CASRIANSPLHF.

The V gene is TRBV9, the J gene TRBJ1-4; unclear D gene. In germline, CDR1 is SGDLS, CDR2 YYNGEE. CDR3 length: 17 amino acids. V was trimmed by 3 bases and J by 3 bases, leaving 18 bases between them. The CDR3: CASSARNTGRANEKLFF. The CDR3 DNA sequence: TGTGCCAGCAGCGCGCGTAATACCGGACGGGCTAATGAAAAACTGTTTTTT. The complete variable domain, with remaining parts taken from reference TRBV9 and TRBJ1-4, reads DSGVTQTPKHLITATGQRVTLRCSPRSGDLSVYWYQQSLDQGLQFLIQYYNGEERAKGNILERFSAQQFPDLHSELNLSSLELGDSALYFCASSARNTGRANEKLFFGSGTQLSVL.

This clonotype was detected a few times. The chain links TRBV6-1 to TRBJ2-2; D is perhaps TRBD1 (5 bases). Trimming took off 2 bases at V and 9 bases at J, with 13 bases between the two ends. The V gene's germline CDR1 is MNHNS and CDR2 SASEGT. CDR3 length: 14 amino acids. The CDR3 sequence is CASSERAGLRELFF. The CDR3 region has the DNA TGTGCCAGCAGTGAACGGGCAGGGTTGCGGGAGCTGTTTTTT.

V and J are TRBV5-8 and TRBJ1-1; TRBD1 might be the D (5 bases). CDR3 size: 15 residues. CDR1 and CDR2 (germline): SGHTS, YDEGEE. V was pared by 4 bases and J by 1 base, with 14 bases between. The chain's CDR3 is CASSPRQLKNTEAFF. The CDR3 coding sequence is TGTGCCAGCAGCCCGAGACAGTTGAAGAACACTGAAGCTTTCTTT.

This clonotype was found many times. The chain has TRBV7-2 and TRBJ2-1; 9 bases align to TRBD2. Trimming at V came to 5 bases and at J to 4 bases, leaving 12 bases not matched to a gene. This CDR3 has 17 residues. The V gene's germline CDR1 is SGHTA and CDR2 FQGNSA. This chain's CDR3 is CASSKSLLSGRYNEQFF. The CDR3 DNA reads as TGTGCCAGCAGCAAAAGCCTCCTTAGCGGGAGATACAATGAGCAGTTCTTC. Together with reference TRBV7-2 and TRBJ2-1, the CDR3 gives the full variable domain: GAGVSQSPSNKVTEKGKDVELRCDPISGHTALYWYRQSLGQGLEFLIYFQGNSAPDKSGLPSDRFSAERTGGSVSTLTIQRTQQEDSAVYLCASSKSLLSGRYNEQFFGPGTRLTVL.

This clonotype was seen a handful of times. The chain has TRBV3-1 and TRBJ2-3; 9 nucleotides align to TRBD1. The CDR3 runs to 18 residues. Germline V gene data show CDR1 as LGHDT and CDR2 as YNNKEL (reference sequence). With V trimmed by 4 bases and J by 6 bases, 17 bases remained unmatched. The CDR3 DNA reads as TGTGCCAGCAGCCGAGGGGTGTCCGGGACAGGGATTGGCGATACGCAGTATTTT. This codes for CASSRGVSGTGIGDTQYF.